This record concerns one T cell receptor (beta chain) sequence. This sample was included in a study of Ad26.COV2.S vaccination and SARS-CoV-2 variants. The CDR3 is 13 residues long. Looked up from germline, CDR1 is MGHDK and CDR2 is SYGVNS. Deletions cut 6 bases from V and 6 bases from J, with 12 bases between. Repertoires were generated with immunoSEQ multiplex PCR, while TCRdb's copy carries only in-frame clones and drops some. The profile shows about 330,000 clones, roughly 90% of them singletons. Treatment meaning: about 20 received Ad26.COV2.S at low or high dose, single or two shots; roughly five received placebo; per-sample allocation not given. Samples analyzed were those drawn on day 63 after the first vaccine or placebo injection.

J is TRBJ1-5 and V is TRBV25-1; D unresolved. The material was peripheral blood, obtained in a trial of Ad26.COV2.S vaccine versus placebo. The receptor was isolated from a person between 18 and 60 years old who received the Ad26.COV2.S COVID-19 vaccine or a placebo. The CDR3 loop is CASRAGELQPQHF. CDR3 DNA sequence: TGTGCCAGCAGAGCGGGAGAGCTTCAGCCCCAGCATTTT.